This T cell receptor (beta chain) was identified during a study of T cell responses to AZD1222 COVID-19 vaccine. Deletions cut 0 bases from V and 3 bases from J, with 9 bases between. Germline V gene data show CDR1 as LGHNA and CDR2 as YNFKEQ. The CDR3 has 15 residues. Profiled with immunoSEQ multiplex PCR; TCRdb holds only in-frame clones, not every one. The data show 180,000 or so clones, approximately 92% seen once. J is TRBJ2-1 and V is TRBV4-2, with D maybe TRBD2 (6 bases). The receptor was derived from an adult in good health. Sequenced here: peripheral blood, sampled on day 0 of AZD1222 vaccination. The CDR3 here is CASSQDLGGYNEQFF. In DNA, the CDR3 is TGTGCCAGCAGCCAAGATCTGGGAGGCTACAATGAGCAGTTCTTC.